This T cell receptor beta chain was documented in a study of blood T cell repertoires in COVID-19. Study details: Sites across the United States, Italy and Spain contributed samples from acute and convalescent COVID-19.

Original processing notes: Reference gene primers were amplified, and this amplification served to estimate nucleated cell counts. TCRdb keeps only in-frame clones here, not all; method: immunoSEQ multiplex PCR. That table furnishes V, J and clone size, whereas the DNA furnished D and trimming. This sample carries some 41,000 clones, around 93% of them seen once, and the ten largest clones take approximately 15%. The CDR3 loop spans 13 amino acids. The V end lost 3 bases, the J end lost 0 bases, and 6 bases lay between the germline ends. Germline V lookup: CDR1 LNHDA, CDR2 SQIVND (reference sequence).

The specimen was peripheral blood. V and J are TRBV19 and TRBJ2-7; D gene ambiguous. This receptor was obtained from a woman between 25 and 40 years old in a cohort sampled during active COVID-19. For the CDR3, the DNA is TGTGCCAGTAGTATGTACAGCTCCTACGAGCAGTACTTC. Translation: CASSMYSSYEQYF.